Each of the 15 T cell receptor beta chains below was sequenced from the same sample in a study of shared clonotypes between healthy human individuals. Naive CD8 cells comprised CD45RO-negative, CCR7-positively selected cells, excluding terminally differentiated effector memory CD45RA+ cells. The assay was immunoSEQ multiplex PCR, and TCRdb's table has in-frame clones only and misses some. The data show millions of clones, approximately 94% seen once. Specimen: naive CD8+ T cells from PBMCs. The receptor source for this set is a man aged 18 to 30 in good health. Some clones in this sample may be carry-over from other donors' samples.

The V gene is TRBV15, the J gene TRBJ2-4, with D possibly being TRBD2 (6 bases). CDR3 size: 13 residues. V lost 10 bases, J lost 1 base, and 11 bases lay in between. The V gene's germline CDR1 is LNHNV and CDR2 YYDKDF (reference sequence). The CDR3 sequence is CAIPGDAKNIQYF. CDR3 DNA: TGTGCCATCCCGGGAGACGCCAAAAACATTCAGTACTTC.

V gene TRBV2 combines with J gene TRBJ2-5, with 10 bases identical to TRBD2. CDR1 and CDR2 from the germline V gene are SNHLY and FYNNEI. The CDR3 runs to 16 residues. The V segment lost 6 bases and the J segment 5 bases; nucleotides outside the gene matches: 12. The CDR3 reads CASSDLLLAGMETQYF. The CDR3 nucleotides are TGTGCCAGCAGCGACCTTCTACTAGCGGGAATGGAGACCCAGTACTTC.

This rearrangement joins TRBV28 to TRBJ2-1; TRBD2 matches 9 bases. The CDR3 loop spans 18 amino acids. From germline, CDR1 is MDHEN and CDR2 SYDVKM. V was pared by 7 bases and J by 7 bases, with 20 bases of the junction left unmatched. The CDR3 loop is CASTTRGKREEVYNEQFF. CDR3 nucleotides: TGTGCCAGCACCACAAGGGGAAAGCGGGAGGAGGTTTATAATGAGCAGTTCTTC.

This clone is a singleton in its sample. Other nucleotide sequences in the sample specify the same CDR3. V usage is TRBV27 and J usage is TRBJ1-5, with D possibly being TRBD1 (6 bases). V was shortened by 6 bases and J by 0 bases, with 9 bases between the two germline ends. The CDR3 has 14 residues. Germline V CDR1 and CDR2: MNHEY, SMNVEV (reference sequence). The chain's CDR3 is CASRVGGSNQPQHF. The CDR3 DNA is TGTGCCAGCAGAGTAGGGGGTAGCAATCAGCCCCAGCATTTT.

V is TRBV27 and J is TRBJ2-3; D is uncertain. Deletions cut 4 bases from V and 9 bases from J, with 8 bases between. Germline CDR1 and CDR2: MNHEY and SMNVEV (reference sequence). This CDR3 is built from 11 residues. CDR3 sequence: CASSSLFTQYF. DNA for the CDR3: TGTGCCAGCAGTTCCCTTTTCACGCAGTATTTT.

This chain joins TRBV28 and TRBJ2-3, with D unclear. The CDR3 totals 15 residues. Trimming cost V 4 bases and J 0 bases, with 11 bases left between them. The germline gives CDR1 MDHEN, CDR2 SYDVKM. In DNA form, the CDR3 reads TGTGCCAGCAGTTCCCTCCGCTCCAGCACAGATACGCAGTATTTT. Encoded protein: CASSSLRSSTDTQYF.

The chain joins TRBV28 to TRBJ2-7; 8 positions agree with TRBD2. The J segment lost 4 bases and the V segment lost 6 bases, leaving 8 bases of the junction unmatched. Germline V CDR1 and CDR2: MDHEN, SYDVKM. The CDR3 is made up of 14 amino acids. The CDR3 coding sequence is TGTGCCAGCAGCCCAGCGGGAGAGGCATACGAGCAGTACTTC. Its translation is CASSPAGEAYEQYF.

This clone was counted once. The CDR3 protein is CASSQPKKRGQGSSYEQYF. The CDR3, as DNA: TGCGCCAGCAGTCAACCGAAGAAAAGAGGACAGGGGAGCTCCTACGAGCAGTACTTC. The J gene is TRBJ2-7, the V gene TRBV23-1; 9 positions agree with TRBD1. TRBV23-1 is an ORF, with its function uncertain. The CDR3 has 19 residues. V lost 2 bases and J lost 0; bases outside the gene matches: 14.

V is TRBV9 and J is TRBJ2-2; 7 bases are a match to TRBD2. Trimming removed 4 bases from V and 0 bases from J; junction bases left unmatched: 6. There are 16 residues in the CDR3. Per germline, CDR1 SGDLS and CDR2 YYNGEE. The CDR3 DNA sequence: TGTGCCAGCAGCCGCAGCGGGACTACGAACACCGGGGAGCTGTTTTTT. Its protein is CASSRSGTTNTGELFF.

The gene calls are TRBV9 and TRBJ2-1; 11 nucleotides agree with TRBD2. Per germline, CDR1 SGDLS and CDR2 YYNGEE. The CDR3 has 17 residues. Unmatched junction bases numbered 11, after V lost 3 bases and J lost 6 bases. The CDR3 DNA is TGTGCCAGCAGCGACCCTACTAGCGGGAGTTCATTCAATGAGCAGTTCTTC. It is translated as CASSDPTSGSSFNEQFF.

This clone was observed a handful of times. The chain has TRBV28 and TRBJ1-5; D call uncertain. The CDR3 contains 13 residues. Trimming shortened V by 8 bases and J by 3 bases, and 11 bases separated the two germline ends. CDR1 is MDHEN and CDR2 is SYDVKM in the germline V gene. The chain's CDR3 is CASVDGLNQPQHF. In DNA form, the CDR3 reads TGTGCCAGCGTAGACGGCCTCAATCAGCCCCAGCATTTT.

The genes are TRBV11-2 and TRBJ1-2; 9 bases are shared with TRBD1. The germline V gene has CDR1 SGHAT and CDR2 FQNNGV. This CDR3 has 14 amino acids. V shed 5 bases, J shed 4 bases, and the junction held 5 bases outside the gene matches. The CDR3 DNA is TGTGCCAGCAGCCTCCTGACAGGGGGCTATGGCTACACCTTC. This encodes CASSLLTGGYGYTF.

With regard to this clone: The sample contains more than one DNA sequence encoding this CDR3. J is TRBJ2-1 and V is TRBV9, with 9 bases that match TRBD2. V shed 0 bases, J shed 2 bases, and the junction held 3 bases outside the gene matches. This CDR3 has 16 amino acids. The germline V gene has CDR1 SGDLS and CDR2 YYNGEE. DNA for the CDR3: TGTGCCAGCAGCGTAGGAGCGGGAGGACCCTACAATGAGCAGTTCTTC. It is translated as CASSVGAGGPYNEQFF.

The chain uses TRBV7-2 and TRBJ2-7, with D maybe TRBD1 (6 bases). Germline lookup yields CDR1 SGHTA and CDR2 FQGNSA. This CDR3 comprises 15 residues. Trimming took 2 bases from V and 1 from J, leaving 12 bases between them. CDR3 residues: CASSLWQGISYEQYF. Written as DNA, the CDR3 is TGTGCCAGCAGCTTATGGCAGGGGATATCCTACGAGCAGTACTTC.

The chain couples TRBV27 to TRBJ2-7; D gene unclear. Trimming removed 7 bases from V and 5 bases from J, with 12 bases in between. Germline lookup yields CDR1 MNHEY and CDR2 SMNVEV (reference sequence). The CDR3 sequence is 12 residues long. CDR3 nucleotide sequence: TGTGCCAGCATGGGTAGCTTACACGAGCAGTACTTC. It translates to CASMGSLHEQYF.